The clone carrying this TCR beta chain was seen a single time. Its antigen is still unknown. The data were obtained in a study of blood T cells in healthy people across ages. V lost 6 bases and J lost 5, with 13 bases in between. CDR3 length: 13 residues. Germline loops: CDR1 MNHEY, CDR2 SVGEGT. The authors ran a second PCR of roughly 6 to 12 cycles using a sample-barcoded 5' primer and a J-beta primer mix. TCRdb re-called the 5' RACE reads through MiXCR, storing one row per CDR3 protein. Of about 500,000 distinct CDR3 sequences listed, nearly 25% are singletons. Study conclusions and caveats: PBMCs were not sorted, which prevented a conclusive comparison of naive versus antigen-experienced cells.

Each donor supplied around 9.9 milliliters of peripheral blood. PBMCs, at least 7 million per sample, were isolated. This sample was shared with a second study, whose subject was T cells of mothers and their children. That publication notes: The people who donated were three healthy Caucasian mothers and their six children.

This receptor was identified in a boy aged 5-17 years in good health. The sample was blood. The V and J genes are TRBV6-2 or TRBV6-3 and TRBJ1-1; D might be TRBD1 (6 bases). DNA for the CDR3: TGTGCCAGCAGCCCCGGGACATTAACTGAAGCTTTCTTT. The encoded protein is CASSPGTLTEAFF.